This is a list of T cell receptor beta chains from one sample in a study of PD-1 and CTLA-4 blockade in melanoma. Profiling relied on immunoSEQ multiplex PCR, and the TCRdb table lists in-frame clones only, not all of them. The sample lists some 33,000 clones, around 90% seen once, with 6% to 7% in the top ten. Sequenced here: CD8+ T cells from peripheral blood, sampled from a patient given anti-PD-1 treatment. Source of these receptors: a human donor with melanoma. Each CDR3 is given with its conserved first and last residue. D genes are given only for firm matches. Clone sizes are given selectively: once, few, many, or a class where the clone is expanded.

TRBV6-5	TRBD2	TRBJ2-1	-	15	TGTGCCAGCAGTCTTCTAGCGGGGGAATACAATGAGCAGTTCTTC	CASSLLAGEYNEQFF
TRBV27	-	TRBJ1-1	-	12	TGTGCCAGCGCGAGAGGGGGGACTGAAGCTTTCTTT	CASARGGTEAFF
TRBV5-1	-	TRBJ2-1	-	12	TGCGCCAGCAGCTTGGGGGGTAATGAGCAGTTCTTC	CASSLGGNEQFF
TRBV27	TRBD1	TRBJ1-6	-	16	TGTGCCAGCAGTCGACAGGGGATGTCCTATAATTCACCCCTCCACTTT	CASSRQGMSYNSPLHF
TRBV4-1	-	TRBJ1-4	-	15	TGCGCCAGCAGCCAAGTCACCCAGGGGAATGAAAAACTGTTTTTT	CASSQVTQGNEKLFF
TRBV27	TRBD1	TRBJ1-1	-	13	TGTGCCAGCAGTGGGACAGGGGGCACTGAAGCTTTCTTT	CASSGTGGTEAFF
TRBV10-3	TRBD2	TRBJ2-5	-	13	TGTGCCACCCTAGGGACTAGCAGAGAGACCCAGTACTTC	CATLGTSRETQYF
TRBV5-4	TRBD1	TRBJ2-7	-	14	TGTGCCAGCAGCCCTGGGACAGGAGGATGGGAGCAGTACTTC	CASSPGTGGWEQYF
TRBV24-1	TRBD1	TRBJ1-3	-	15	TGTGCCACCAGTGATGGACAGGGGACTGGAAACACCATATATTTT	CATSDGQGTGNTIYF
TRBV27	TRBD2	TRBJ2-1	-	15	TGTGCCATCGCCCCCGGGACTAGCGCGAACAATGAGCAGTTCTTC	CAIAPGTSANNEQFF
TRBV6-5	-	TRBJ2-7	-	12	TGTGCCACCTTTTCCAATCCCTACGAGCAGTACTTC	CATFSNPYEQYF
TRBV12-5	-	TRBJ2-7	once	13	TGTGCTAGTTCGACGGATCTCGCCGGGGAGCAGTACTTC	CASSTDLAGEQYF
TRBV28	TRBD1	TRBJ1-1	-	16	TGTGCCAGCAGACCAAACAGGGGACCCATGAACACTGAAGCTTTCTTT	CASRPNRGPMNTEAFF
TRBV5-5	-	TRBJ1-1	once	12	TGTGCCAGCAGCTTGGCGTCCACTGAAGCTTTCTTT	CASSLASTEAFF
TRBV4-1	TRBD1	TRBJ2-1	-	16	TGCGCCAGCAGCCAAGATCCACAGGGGGCCGTGGATGAGCAGTTCTTC	CASSQDPQGAVDEQFF